This T cell receptor (beta chain) emerged from a study of T cells in Graves' hyperthyroidism and ophthalmopathy. The V and J ends lost 7 bases and 6 bases respectively, with 18 bases between them. The CDR3 is 14 amino acids. Looked up from germline, CDR1 is DFQATT and CDR2 is SNEGSKA (reference sequence). TCR beta CDR3 region amplification was performed from RNA transcripts. Using the HTBI primer set, a first-round RT-PCR was run on the TCR CDR3. One entry per CDR3 protein, called by TCRdb with MiXCR from the multiplex PCR reads. Among over 300,000 distinct CDR3 sequences listed, roughly 15% were seen once.

This sequence originates from a woman between 40 and 55 years old with Graves' ophthalmopathy. The chain joins TRBV20-1 to TRBJ2-2, with a weak D call TRBD1 (6 bases). Sequencing used blood. The CDR3 spells CSVGGHALSGELFF. The CDR3 DNA reads as TGCAGTGTTGGGGGCCACGCTTTATCCGGGGAGCTGTTTTTT.